The entry below describes one T cell receptor (beta chain). Germline V lookup: CDR1 SGHTA, CDR2 FQGNSA. The CDR3 covers 15 residues. The V end lost 5 bases, the J end lost 1 base, and 13 bases lay between the germline ends. Libraries were prepared by immunoSEQ multiplex PCR; TCRdb keeps only in-frame clonotypes and omits some of them. Of 1.4 million or so clones listed, around 98.5% were seen once; the top ten hold approximately 0.38%. This sample is drawn from a study of shared clonotypes between healthy human individuals. The sample was naive CD4+ T cells sorted from blood. Sample subset: CD45RA+ positively selected. The chain employs TRBV7-2 and TRBJ2-3, with a tentative D call TRBD2 (5 bases). This receptor was obtained from a man aged 25 to 45 in good health. The CDR3 loop is CASSEWFGGTDTQYF. The CDR3 coding sequence is TGTGCCAGCAGCGAGTGGTTCGGGGGCACAGATACGCAGTATTTT.